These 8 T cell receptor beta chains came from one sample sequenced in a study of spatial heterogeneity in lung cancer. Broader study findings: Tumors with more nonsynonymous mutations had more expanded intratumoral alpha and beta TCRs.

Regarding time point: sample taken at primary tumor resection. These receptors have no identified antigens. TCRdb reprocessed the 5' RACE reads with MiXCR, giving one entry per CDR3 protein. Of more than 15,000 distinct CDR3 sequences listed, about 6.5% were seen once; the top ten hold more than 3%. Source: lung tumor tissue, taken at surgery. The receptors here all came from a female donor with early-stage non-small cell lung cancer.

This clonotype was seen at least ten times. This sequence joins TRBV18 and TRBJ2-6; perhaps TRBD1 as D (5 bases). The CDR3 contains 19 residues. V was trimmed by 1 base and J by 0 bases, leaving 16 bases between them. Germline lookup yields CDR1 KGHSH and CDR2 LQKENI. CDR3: CASSPQLGRVYSGANVLTF. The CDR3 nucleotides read TGTGCCAGCTCACCACAGCTAGGCAGGGTATACTCTGGGGCCAACGTCCTGACTTTC.

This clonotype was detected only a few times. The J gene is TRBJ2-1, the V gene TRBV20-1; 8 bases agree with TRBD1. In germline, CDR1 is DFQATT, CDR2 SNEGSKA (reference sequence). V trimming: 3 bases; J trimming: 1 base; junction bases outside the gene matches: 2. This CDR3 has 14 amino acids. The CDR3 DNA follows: TGCAGTGCTAGGGACAGGGAATCCTACAATGAGCAGTTCTTC. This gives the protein CSARDRESYNEQFF.

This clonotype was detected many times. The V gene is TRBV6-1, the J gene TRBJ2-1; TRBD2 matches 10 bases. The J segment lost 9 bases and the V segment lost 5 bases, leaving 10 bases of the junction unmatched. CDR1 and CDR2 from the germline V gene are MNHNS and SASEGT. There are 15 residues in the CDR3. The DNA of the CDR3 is TGTGCCAGCAGTCTAAGCGGGAGGGCCGACGGTGAGCAGTTCTTC. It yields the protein CASSLSGRADGEQFF.

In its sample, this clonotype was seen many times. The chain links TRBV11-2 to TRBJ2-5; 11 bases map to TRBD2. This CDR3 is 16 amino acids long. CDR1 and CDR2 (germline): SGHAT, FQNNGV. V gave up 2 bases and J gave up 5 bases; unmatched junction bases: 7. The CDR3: CASSLPGLAVRETQYF. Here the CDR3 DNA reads TGTGCCAGCAGCTTACCGGGACTAGCGGTCAGGGAGACCCAGTACTTC.

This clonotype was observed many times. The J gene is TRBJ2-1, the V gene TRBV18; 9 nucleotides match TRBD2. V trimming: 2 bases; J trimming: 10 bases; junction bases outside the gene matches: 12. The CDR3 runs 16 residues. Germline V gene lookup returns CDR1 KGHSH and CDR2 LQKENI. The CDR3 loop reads CASSPGNLAGTTEQFF. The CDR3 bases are TGTGCCAGCTCACCAGGAAATCTAGCGGGAACAACCGAGCAGTTCTTC.

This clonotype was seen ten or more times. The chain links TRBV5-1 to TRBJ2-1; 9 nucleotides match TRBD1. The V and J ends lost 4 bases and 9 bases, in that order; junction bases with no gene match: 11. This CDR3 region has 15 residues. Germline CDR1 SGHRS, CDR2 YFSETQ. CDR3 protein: CASSGDRVGLSEQFF. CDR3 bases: TGCGCCAGCAGCGGGGACAGGGTCGGATTGTCTGAGCAGTTCTTC.

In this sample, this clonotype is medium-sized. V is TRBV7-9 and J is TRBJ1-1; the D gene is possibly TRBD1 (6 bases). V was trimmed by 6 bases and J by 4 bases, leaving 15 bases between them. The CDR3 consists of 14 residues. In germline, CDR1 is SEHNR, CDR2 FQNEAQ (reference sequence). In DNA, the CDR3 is TGTGCCAGCAGGGAAAAACAGGGCAGCACTGAAGCTTTCTTT. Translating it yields CASREKQGSTEAFF.

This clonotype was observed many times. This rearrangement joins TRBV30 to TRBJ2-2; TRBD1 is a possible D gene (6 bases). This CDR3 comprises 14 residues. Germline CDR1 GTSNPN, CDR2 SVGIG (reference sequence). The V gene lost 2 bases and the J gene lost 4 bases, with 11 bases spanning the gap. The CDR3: CAWSRVRGTGELFF. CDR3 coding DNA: TGTGCCTGGAGTAGGGTCAGGGGCACCGGGGAGCTGTTTTTT.